This T cell receptor (beta chain) was captured in a study of blood T cell repertoires in COVID-19 (dated by TCRdb to 2020 to 2021). Turning to the overall study: Samples covering the acute and convalescent phases of COVID-19 were provided by collaborators in the United States, Italy and Spain. The prospective study material was composed of cDNA or gDNA derived from T cells, B-cell-depleted T cells, or PBMCs. The repertoires were released in a freely available public database meant as a resource for research on the immune response to SARS-CoV-2. Deeply sampled blood TCRbeta repertoires from subjects exposed to, actively infected with, or recovered from COVID-19 were included in the dataset. HLA class I and class II types, where available, came from metadata supplied by the sample provider rather than from assay-based typing. A de-identified subject ID, COVID-19 status, age in years and sex were almost always included in the sample metadata. Samples came from the ongoing ImmuneRACE study (first 160 participants) plus 1,254 subjects from 6 global collaborators.

For this clone: Its antigen is still unknown. The record has no base qualities; no much larger clone is one base away.

CDR1 MGHRA and CDR2 YSYEKL are derived from the germline V gene. The CDR3 contains 16 residues, cysteine and phenylalanine counted. The CDR3 DNA has 48 bases and is translated from base 1. Deletion took 0 bases off V and 1 base off J, with a span of 10 bases between the germline ends. Points the paper makes about the study in general: The quantity of clinical and demographic metadata differed by source and by participant and was supplied without curation.

Each collaborating institution followed its own protocols to collect whole blood in K2EDTA tubes. For TCRbeta analysis, collaborator samples were shipped as frozen whole blood, as isolated PBMCs, or as DNA extracted from either sample type. The immunoSEQ Assay, a bias-controlled multiplex PCR, was used to amplify TCRbeta CDR3 regions from genomic DNA. On the study's bioinformatics: Nucleated cell counts per sample were estimated from amplification of reference gene primers within the assay. To quantify the absolute abundance of each unique TCRbeta CDR3 rearrangement, sequence reads were collapsed and filtered. For each sample, productive Simpson clonality was calculated as the square root of Simpson's diversity index across productive rearrangements. Imported from immuneACCESS, the table was reduced by TCRdb to in-frame sequences with V and J called. These copies leave out some clones; in studies compared against another copy, an unresolved V gene accounts for under half, and the cause of the remainder is not known. Clonal size and the V and J genes are those of that table, whereas D and trimming came from the DNA. The sample table lists hundreds of thousands of clones, around 84% of them with a count of one. Of the sample, nearly 4.5% falls within the top ten clones.

The chain joins TRBV4-1 to TRBJ1-5, with the D segment identity uncertain. The clonotype was recovered from a man in his fifties or sixties with acute or convalescent COVID-19. The sample was peripheral blood. The CDR3: CASSQDLQKSNQPQHF. The DNA is TGCGCCAGCAGCCAAGATCTGCAGAAGAGCAATCAGCCCCAGCATTTT.